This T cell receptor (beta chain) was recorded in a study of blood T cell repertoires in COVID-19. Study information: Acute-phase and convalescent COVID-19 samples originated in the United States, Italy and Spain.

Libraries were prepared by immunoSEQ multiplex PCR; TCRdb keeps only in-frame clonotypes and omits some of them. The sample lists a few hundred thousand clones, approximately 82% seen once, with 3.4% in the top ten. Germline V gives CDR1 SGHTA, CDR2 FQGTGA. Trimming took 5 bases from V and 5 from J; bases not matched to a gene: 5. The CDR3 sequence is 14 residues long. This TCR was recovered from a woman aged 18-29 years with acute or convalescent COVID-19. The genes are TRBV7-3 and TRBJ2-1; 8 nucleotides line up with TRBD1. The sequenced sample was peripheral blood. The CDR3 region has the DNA TGTGCCAGCAGCCCAACAGGGGGGAACAATGAGCAGTTCTTC. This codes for CASSPTGGNNEQFF.